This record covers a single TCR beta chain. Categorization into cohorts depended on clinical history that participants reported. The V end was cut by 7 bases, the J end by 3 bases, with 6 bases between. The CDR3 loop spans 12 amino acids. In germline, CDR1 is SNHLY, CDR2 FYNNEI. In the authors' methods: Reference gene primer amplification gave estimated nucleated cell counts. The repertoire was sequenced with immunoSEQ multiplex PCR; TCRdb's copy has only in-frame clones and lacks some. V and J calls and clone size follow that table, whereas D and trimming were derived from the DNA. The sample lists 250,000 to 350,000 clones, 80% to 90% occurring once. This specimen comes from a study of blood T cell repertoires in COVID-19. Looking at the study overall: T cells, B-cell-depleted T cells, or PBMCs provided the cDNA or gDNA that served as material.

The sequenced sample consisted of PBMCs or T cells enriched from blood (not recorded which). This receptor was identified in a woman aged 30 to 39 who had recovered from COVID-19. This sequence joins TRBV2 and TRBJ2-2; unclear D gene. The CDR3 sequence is CASTIDTGELFF. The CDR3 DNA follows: TGTGCCAGCACCATTGACACCGGGGAGCTGTTTTTT.